The clone carrying this T cell receptor beta chain was seen just once. This entry belongs to a study of blood T cell repertoires in COVID-19. Using immunoSEQ multiplex PCR, the repertoire was profiled, and TCRdb retains in-frame clones only, with some absent. The data hold some 350,000 clones, with 85% to 90% observed a single time. With 4 bases removed from V and 3 bases from J, the gap between germline ends came to 20 bases. The CDR3 totals 16 residues. Germline V CDR1 and CDR2: SGHRS, YFSETQ. The sample was peripheral blood. This clonotype was obtained from an older woman with COVID-19, enrolled during active disease. V and J are TRBV5-1 and TRBJ2-7; D perhaps matches TRBD2 (6 bases). Here the CDR3 DNA reads TGCGCCAGCAGCGTGGAGGGTGGACAAAGGTACTACGAGCAGTACTTC. It encodes CASSVEGGQRYYEQYF.